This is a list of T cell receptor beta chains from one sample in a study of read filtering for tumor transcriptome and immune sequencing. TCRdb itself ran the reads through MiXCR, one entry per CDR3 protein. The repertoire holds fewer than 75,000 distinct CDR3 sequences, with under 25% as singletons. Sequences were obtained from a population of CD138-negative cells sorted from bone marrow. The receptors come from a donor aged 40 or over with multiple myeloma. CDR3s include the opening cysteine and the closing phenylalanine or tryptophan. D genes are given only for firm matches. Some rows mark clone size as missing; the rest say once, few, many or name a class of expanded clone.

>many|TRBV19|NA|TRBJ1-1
CASILGPNTEAFF
TGTGCCAGTATCTTGGGCCCGAACACTGAAGCTTTCTTT
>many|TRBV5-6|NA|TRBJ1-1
CASSRGGYQDTEAFF
TGTGCCAGCTCCCGCGGGGGTTACCAGGACACTGAAGCTTTCTTT
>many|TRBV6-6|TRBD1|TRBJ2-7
CASSYSRSGQNYEQYF
TGTGCCAGCAGTTACTCGAGGTCGGGACAGAATTACGAGCAGTACTTC
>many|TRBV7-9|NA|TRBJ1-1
CASSLNQGLSEAFF
TGTGCCAGCAGCTTAAACCAGGGACTATCCGAAGCTTTCTTT
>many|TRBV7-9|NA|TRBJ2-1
CASSLAGVSEQFF
TGTGCCAGCAGCTTAGCGGGAGTCAGTGAGCAGTTCTTC
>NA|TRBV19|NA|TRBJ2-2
CASIAVSAGELFF
TGTGCCAGTATCGCGGTATCCGCCGGGGAGCTGTTTTTT
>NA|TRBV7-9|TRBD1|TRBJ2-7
CASSLTTGVAGQYF
TGTGCCAGCAGCCTTACGACAGGGGTGGCCGGGCAGTACTTC
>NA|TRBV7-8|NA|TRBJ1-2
CASSLGGTGGNYGYTF
TGTGCCAGCAGCTTAGGCGGGACGGGGGGAAACTATGGCTACACCTTC
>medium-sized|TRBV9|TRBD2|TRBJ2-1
CASSSRTSGVHNEQFF
TGTGCCAGCAGCTCCAGGACTAGCGGGGTCCACAATGAGCAGTTCTTC
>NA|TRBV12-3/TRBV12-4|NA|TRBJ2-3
CASSSLTEDTQYF
TGTGCCAGCAGTTCTCTGACTGAAGATACGCAGTATTTT
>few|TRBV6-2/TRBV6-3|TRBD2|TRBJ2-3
CASSQTSGSGTDTQYF
TGTGCCAGCAGTCAGACTAGCGGGAGTGGTACAGATACGCAGTATTTT
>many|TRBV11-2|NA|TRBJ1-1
CASSLGAGRNTEAFF
TGTGCCAGCAGCTTAGGGGCGGGCCGGAACACTGAAGCTTTCTTT
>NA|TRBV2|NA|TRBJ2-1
CASSAGLHSHNEQFF
TGTGCTAGCAGTGCGGGACTCCACTCCCACAATGAGCAGTTCTTC
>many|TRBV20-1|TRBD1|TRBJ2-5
CSAPHNRGRETQYF
TGCAGTGCACCTCACAACAGGGGGCGAGAGACCCAGTACTTC
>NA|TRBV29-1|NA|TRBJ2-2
CSGDGQANTGELLF
TGCAGCGGGGACGGACAAGCGAACACCGGGGAGCTGCTTTTT
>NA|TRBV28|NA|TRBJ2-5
CASSSLGRKNQETQYF
TGTGCCAGCAGTTCTCTCGGACGGAAAAACCAAGAGACCCAGTACTTC
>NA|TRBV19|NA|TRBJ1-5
CASSNTGFQPQHF
TGTGCCAGTAGTAACACAGGGTTCCAGCCCCAGCATTTT
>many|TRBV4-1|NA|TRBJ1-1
CASSQGFGGGTEAFF
TGCGCCAGCAGCCAAGGATTTGGGGGTGGGACTGAAGCTTTCTTT
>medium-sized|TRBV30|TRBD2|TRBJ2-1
CAWSVHRASGPRNEQFF
TGTGCCTGGAGTGTACACCGAGCTAGCGGGCCCCGCAATGAGCAGTTCTTC
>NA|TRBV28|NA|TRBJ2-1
CANRVLGRAYNEQFF
TGTGCCAACAGGGTACTCGGACGGGCCTACAATGAGCAGTTCTTC
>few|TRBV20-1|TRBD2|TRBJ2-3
CSALTSALGSDTQYF
TGCAGTGCTCTTACTAGCGCCCTCGGGTCAGATACGCAGTATTTT
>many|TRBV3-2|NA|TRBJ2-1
CASSRASGSYNEQFF
TGTGCCAGCAGCCGGGCTAGCGGGAGCTACAATGAGCAGTTCTTC
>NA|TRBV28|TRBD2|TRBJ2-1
CASTTAGSGGSTYNKQFF
TGTGCCAGCACCACGGCGGGTAGCGGGGGGTCCACCTACAATAAGCAGTTCTTC
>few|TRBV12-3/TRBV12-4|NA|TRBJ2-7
CASAPGEVREQYF
TGTGCCAGCGCCCCGGGGGAGGTGCGGGAGCAGTACTTC
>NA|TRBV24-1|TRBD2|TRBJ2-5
CATSDSRGAGGTQYF
TGTGCCACCAGTGATTCCAGGGGTGCGGGGGGGACCCAGTACTTC
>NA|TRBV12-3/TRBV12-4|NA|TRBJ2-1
CGSSLELRPAGSNEQFF
TGTGGCAGCAGTTTAGAGTTAAGGCCAGCGGGCTCCAACGAGCAGTTCTTC